The rows below give T cell receptor beta chains drawn from one sample of a study of human T cells and chemical hapten exposure. TCRdb analysed the RACE reads with MiXCR anew, one entry per CDR3 protein. Of fewer than 300,000 distinct CDR3 sequences listed, about 8.6% are singletons. The sequences come from whole blood, collected in connection with sensitization to the hapten diphenylcyclopropenone (DPC). These receptors all come from a woman aged 40 to 55 with alopecia areata. Some clones in this sample may be carry-over from other donors' samples. The CDR3 runs from the conserved cysteine through the conserved F or W. The D gene is left open where the match is weak. The size entry is marked missing in some rows and otherwise reads once, few, many or a size class.

CDR3 length	clone size	D gene	J gene	V gene	CDR3 DNA	CDR3 protein
11	NA	NA	TRBJ1-1	TRBV28	TGTGCCAGCAAAGGGGCCACTGAAGCTTTCTTT	CASKGATEAFF
15	few	NA	TRBJ2-2	TRBV5-1	TGCGCCAGCAGCCTCGACAGACTGAACACCGGGGAGCTGTTTTTT	CASSLDRLNTGELFF
18	few	TRBD1	TRBJ1-2	TRBV7-9	TGTGCCAGCAGCCCACCCTGGATAACAGGGGGCGTGATCTCCGGCTACACCTTC	CASSPPWITGGVISGYTF
14	NA	NA	TRBJ1-1	TRBV7-9	TGTGCCAGCAGCTTAGCCATTGCGGGAACTGAAGCTTTCTTT	CASSLAIAGTEAFF
16	few	NA	TRBJ2-7	TRBV4-3	TGCGCCAGCAGCCAAGATCTAGGGACACTACGCTACGAGCAGTACTTC	CASSQDLGTLRYEQYF
15	many	NA	TRBJ2-2	TRBV5-5	TGTGCCAGCACTTACTTGGCCCTCAACACCGGGGAGCTGTTTTTT	CASTYLALNTGELFF
16	few	TRBD2	TRBJ2-3	TRBV14	TGTGCCAGCAGCCGGACTAGCGGGAGAATAACAGATACGCAGTATTTT	CASSRTSGRITDTQYF
13	many	NA	TRBJ1-5	TRBV24-1	TGTGCCACCAGAGGACGGATTCATCAGCCCCAGCATTTT	CATRGRIHQPQHF
15	few	TRBD1	TRBJ1-5	TRBV6-6	TGTGCCAGCAGTTACGACAGGGGGTCGGATCAGCCCCAGCATTTT	CASSYDRGSDQPQHF
12	few	NA	TRBJ1-1	TRBV6-5	TGTGCCAGCAAGACAGCGAACACTGAAGCTTTCTTT	CASKTANTEAFF
11	few	NA	TRBJ1-4	TRBV29-1	TGCAGCGTGGTGGTGTATGAAAAACTGTTTTTT	CSVVVYEKLFF
14	NA	NA	TRBJ2-3	TRBV5-1	TGCGCCAGCAGCTTGGTCGGGAGCCCAGATACGCAGTATTTT	CASSLVGSPDTQYF
11	NA	NA	TRBJ1-2	TRBV6-5	TGTGCCAGCTGGAGGGCCGGGGGCTACACCTTC	CASWRAGGYTF
13	few	NA	TRBJ2-7	TRBV4-1	TGCGCCAGCAGCCGACTACAGGGCAACGAGCAGTACTTC	CASSRLQGNEQYF
16	many	TRBD1	TRBJ2-3	TRBV6-1	TGTGCCAGCAGGGACAGGGGGCGTTCTTCGTGGGATACGCAGTATTTT	CASRDRGRSSWDTQYF
16	NA	NA	TRBJ1-6	TRBV6-6	TGTGCCAGCACCTCCCTTCCGGGACAATATAATTCACCCCTCCACTTT	CASTSLPGQYNSPLHF
15	NA	NA	TRBJ2-7	TRBV6-2/TRBV6-3	TGTGCCAGCAGCCCGGAGGGGGTAGCGGTCTACGAGCAGTACTTC	CASSPEGVAVYEQYF
11	many	NA	TRBJ2-4	TRBV6-5	TGTGCCAGCAGTCAGGGAAACATTCAGTACTTC	CASSQGNIQYF
15	many	NA	TRBJ1-4	TRBV5-1	TGCGCCAGCAGCTTGGTTTTCAGCGGGGATGAAAAACTGTTTTTT	CASSLVFSGDEKLFF
14	NA	NA	TRBJ1-1	TRBV7-2	TGTGCCAGCAGCTTAGCACGGCTGAACACTGAAGCTTTCTTT	CASSLARLNTEAFF
15	few	TRBD2	TRBJ2-5	TRBV5-1	TGCGCCAGCAGTTCGACTAGCGGGAGGGTGGAGACCCAGTACTTC	CASSSTSGRVETQYF
15	NA	TRBD1	TRBJ1-5	TRBV28	TGTGCCAGCAGTCCCCACAGGGGGAGCAATCAGCCCCAGCATTTT	CASSPHRGSNQPQHF
12	many	NA	TRBJ1-1	TRBV12-3/TRBV12-4	TGTGCCAGCAGTGGAGGGTACACTGAAGCTTTCTTT	CASSGGYTEAFF
14	few	NA	TRBJ2-2	TRBV20-1	TGCAGTGCTAGATCGTCACTCTCCACCGGGGAGCTGTTTTTT	CSARSSLSTGELFF
15	many	NA	TRBJ1-5	TRBV7-8	TGTGCCAACCAGAAGGGGGACCATAGCAATCAGCCCCAGCATTTT	CANQKGDHSNQPQHF
14	many	NA	TRBJ2-3	TRBV7-9	TGTGCCAGCAGCCCGGGGGTCAGCACAGATACGCAGTATTTT	CASSPGVSTDTQYF
14	few	TRBD1	TRBJ2-7	TRBV29-1	TGCAGCGGAAAGACAGGGGCAGAATCCTACGAGCAGTACTTC	CSGKTGAESYEQYF
14	NA	TRBD1	TRBJ1-3	TRBV5-1	TGCGCCAGCAGCCCCGGACAGGGTGGAAACACCATATATTTT	CASSPGQGGNTIYF
16	NA	NA	TRBJ2-5	TRBV28	TGTGCCAGCAGGGGACACAGGGTTTCCGACCAAGAGACCCAGTACTTC	CASRGHRVSDQETQYF
15	NA	NA	TRBJ2-1	TRBV7-2	TGTGCCAGCAGCTTAGCGACTGCGGAATACAATGAGCAGTTCTTC	CASSLATAEYNEQFF
15	NA	NA	TRBJ1-1	TRBV5-1	TGCGCCAGCAGCACAACAGGCACTCGAAACACTGAAGCTTTCTTT	CASSTTGTRNTEAFF
19	NA	NA	TRBJ2-3	TRBV20-1	TGCAGTGTTGCGCGGGGACGCATTTCCGTGGCCACCCACCCTAATACGCAGTATTTT	CSVARGRISVATHPNTQYF
14	NA	TRBD1	TRBJ2-1	TRBV10-3	TGTGCCATCAGAGGACAGGGCGAGGACAATGAGCAGTTCTTC	CAIRGQGEDNEQFF
14	large	TRBD2	TRBJ2-1	TRBV20-1	TGCAGTGCTAGTGGGACTAGCGGGTTAGATGAGCAGTTCTTC	CSASGTSGLDEQFF
16	few	NA	TRBJ1-1	TRBV5-1	TGCGCCAGCAGCTTGTGGGGACCTACACGAAACACTGAAGCTTTCTTT	CASSLWGPTRNTEAFF
14	many	NA	TRBJ2-7	TRBV9	TGTGCCAGCAGCGTAGGTGGGAGCTCCTACGAGCAGTACTTC	CASSVGGSSYEQYF